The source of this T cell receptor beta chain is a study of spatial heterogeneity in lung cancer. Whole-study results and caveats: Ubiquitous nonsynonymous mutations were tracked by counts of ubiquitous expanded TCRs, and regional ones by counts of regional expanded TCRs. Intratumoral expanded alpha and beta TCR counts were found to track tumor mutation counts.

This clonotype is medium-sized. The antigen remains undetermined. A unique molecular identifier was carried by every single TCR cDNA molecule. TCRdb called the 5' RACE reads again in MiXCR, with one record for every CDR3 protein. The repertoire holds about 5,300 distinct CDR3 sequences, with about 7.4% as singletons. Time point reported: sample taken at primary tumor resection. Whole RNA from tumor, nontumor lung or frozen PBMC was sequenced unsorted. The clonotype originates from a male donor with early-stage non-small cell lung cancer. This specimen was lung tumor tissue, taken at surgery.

As DNA, the CDR3 is TGTGCCAGCAGTTTAGGAACGAAGGGTGCCAATCAGCCCCAGCATTTT. It encodes CASSLGTKGANQPQHF. The chain links TRBV12-3 or TRBV12-4 to TRBJ1-5; D gene uncertain. The V end lost 1 base, the J end lost 3 bases, and 13 bases lay between the germline ends. This CDR3 comprises 16 residues.